This TCR beta chain comes out of a study of CD8 T cells in Susac syndrome (dated by TCRdb to between 2018 and 2020). As for the study more broadly: Repertoire sequencing was used to test whether CD8+ T cell activation and differentiation in Susac syndrome was antigen driven. The study compared CD8+ T cell repertoire clonality among over ten healthy donors, 14 Susac syndrome patients and fewer than 19 multiple sclerosis patients.

The paper's findings and limits, for the study overall: The number of individuals in the TCR sequencing and HLA analysis was recognized as being relatively small.

RNA was extracted using the RNeasy kit, and roughly 0.45 to 1 microgram was reverse transcribed with random hexamers. The immunoSEQ multiplex PCR assay, which covers 54 Vbeta and 13 Jbeta segments, was used to amplify TCR beta CDR3 regions. PCR amplification bias was corrected using a synthetic template baseline for primer optimization and computational correction. In the original analysis: Reads were annotated to V, D and J genes per IMGT and analyzed with immunoSEQ Analyzer, keeping only productive sequences. Clonality was calculated as one minus the Shannon entropy normalized by log2 of the number of productive unique sequences. For each patient and control, public and private clones were evaluated among the 100 most prevalent clones. Susac-specific clones were defined as absent from healthy and MS cohorts, around 1,000 published viral clones and other ImmuneACCESS disease sequences. The public sequencing data were trimmed at Q25 with fastp and processed into clonotypes with MiXCR by TCRdb, which kept only in-frame beta chains. Records with the same CDR3 protein are collapsed into one entry carrying the most frequent genes and DNA. TCRdb's processing, not the authors', yielded these V and J calls. Present in this sample are 130,000 or so distinct CDR3 sequences, roughly 76% of which were seen just once. Jointly, the top ten make up roughly 0.5% of the sample.

High-throughput TCR beta sequencing profiled peripheral blood CD8+ and CD4+ T cells from healthy donors, Susac syndrome patients and multiple sclerosis patients. The multiple sclerosis controls were treatment-naive patients whose relapsing-remitting disease, either stable or active, fulfilled the revised McDonald criteria. Bulk CD8+ and CD4+ T cells were purified by magnetic negative isolation, while CD8+ TEMRA cells were enriched using FACS. Blood was drawn into EDTA tubes, processed within 24 hours, and PBMCs were isolated by density gradient centrifugation. PBMCs destined for TCR sequencing were cryopreserved in liquid nitrogen and later thawed in a 37 °C water bath. Purity of sorted or isolated CD4+, CD8+ and CD8+ TEMRA cells was at least 90%. A note on this clonotype: What antigen it recognizes has not been identified. Qualities for individual bases were not recorded, and no much larger clone is one base off.

The source of this sequence is a human donor with multiple sclerosis. Sequencing used CD8+ T cells from PBMCs.

The CDR3 amino acid sequence is: CASSLSPAGVNEQFF. Read as DNA, the sequence is TGTGCCAGCAGCTTATCCCCAGCGGGAGTGAATGAGCAGTTCTTC. The receptor chain draws on TRBV11-2 and TRBJ2-1; 8 nucleotides in the junction match TRBD2. Reading the germline V gene gives CDR1 SGHAT and CDR2 FQNNGV. Including the terminal cysteine and phenylalanine, the CDR3 comprises 15 residues. Kept here is only the CDR3 DNA, which spans 45 bases and is read in frame from base 1. From V the trimming removes 2 bases and from J it removes 7 bases, while the gene matches leave 7 bases of the junction unaccounted for.